These 10 T cell receptor beta chains originate from one sample sequenced in a study of blood T cell repertoires in COVID-19. Assay: immunoSEQ multiplex PCR; the TCRdb copy retains only in-frame clones and omits some. Altogether 110,000 to 150,000 clones are present, approximately 80% being singletons, with the ten largest covering more than 5%. The material sequenced was PBMCs or T cells enriched from blood (not recorded which). These receptors were obtained from a woman aged 45-60 years who had recovered from COVID-19.

V is TRBV27 and J is TRBJ2-1; a possible D gene is TRBD1 (6 bases). Between the trimmed V and J ends, which lost 6 bases and 6 bases, there was a span of 18 bases. The CDR3 has 15 amino acids. Looked up from germline, CDR1 is MNHEY and CDR2 is SMNVEV (reference sequence). The CDR3 nucleotides are TGTGCCAGCAGACCAGGGGTGGAAATCCCCAATGAGCAGTTCTTC. Encoded protein: CASRPGVEIPNEQFF.

The rearrangement links TRBV5-6 to TRBJ1-5, with TRBD1 matching 7 bases. V was pared by 2 bases and J by 4 bases, with 3 bases of the junction left unmatched. CDR3 length equals 14 residues. The germline gives CDR1 SGHDT, CDR2 YYEEEE. The CDR3: CASSFYRGNQPQHF. CDR3 DNA: TGTGCCAGCAGCTTTTACAGGGGAAATCAGCCCCAGCATTTT. The full variable domain, rest sourced from reference TRBV5-6 and TRBJ1-5, is DAGVTQSPTHLIKTRGQQVTLRCSPKSGHDTVSWYQQALGQGPQFIFQYYEEEERQRGNFPDRFSGHQFPNYSSELNVNALLLGDSALYLCASSFYRGNQPQHFGDGTRLSIL.

The CDR3 spells CSAPREDGYTF. In DNA form, the CDR3 reads TGCAGTGCCCCGAGGGAAGATGGCTACACCTTC. The chain links TRBV20-1 to TRBJ1-2; D is uncertain. CDR3 length: 11 residues. Germline V gives CDR1 DFQATT, CDR2 SNEGSKA (reference sequence). V gave up 6 bases and J gave up 6 bases, with 11 bases separating them.

V gene TRBV7-9 combines with J gene TRBJ1-3; 9 bases match TRBD1. The V gene end was trimmed by 4 bases and the J gene end by 2 bases; junction bases not matched to a gene: 0. Germline CDR1 reads SEHNR; CDR2 reads FQNEAQ (reference sequence). The CDR3 extends over 14 amino acids. The CDR3: CASSWTGAGNTIYF. CDR3 nucleotides: TGTGCCAGCAGCTGGACAGGGGCTGGAAACACCATATATTTT.

This chain's CDR3 is CAISELRQGSDYGYTF. CDR3 sequence (DNA): TGTGCCATCAGTGAGCTGCGACAGGGGAGCGACTATGGCTACACCTTC. The rearrangement joins TRBV10-3 to TRBJ1-2; TRBD1 matches 8 bases. The CDR3 contains 16 residues. The germline V gene has CDR1 ENHRY and CDR2 SYGVKD. Trimming took 2 bases from V and 3 from J; bases not matched to a gene: 8.

V usage is TRBV7-2 and J usage is TRBJ1-2; D ambiguous. The CDR3 has 13 amino acids. Germline V CDR1 and CDR2: SGHTA, FQGNSA. V was clipped by 1 base and J by 2 bases, with 5 bases between them. Here the CDR3 DNA reads TGTGCCAGCAGCTTAGAGCGAAACTATGGCTACACCTTC. Translation gives CASSLERNYGYTF.

By its share, this clone is medium-sized. This chain joins TRBV7-9 and TRBJ2-7, with TRBD1 matching over 7 bases. The J segment lost 3 bases and the V segment lost 5 bases, leaving 4 bases of the junction unmatched. CDR1 is SEHNR and CDR2 is FQNEAQ in the germline V gene (reference sequence). The CDR3 loop spans 13 amino acids. CDR3 sequence reads: CASSPDRDYEQYV. The CDR3 region has the DNA TGTGCCAGCAGCCCCGACAGGGACTACGAGCAGTACGTC.

The J gene is TRBJ2-3, the V gene TRBV7-2, with 9 positions matching TRBD1. The CDR3 contains 15 residues. J lost 1 base, V lost 5 bases, and 4 bases had no gene match. Looked up from germline, CDR1 is SGHTA and CDR2 is FQGNSA. The CDR3 is CASSPRTGGTDTQYF. In DNA, the CDR3 is TGTGCCAGCAGCCCCCGGACAGGGGGCACAGATACGCAGTATTTT.

DNA of the CDR3: TGCGCCAGCAGCCAAGTCCCAGGGGGGTCCGGGGCCAACGTCCTGACTTTC. Protein sequence: CASSQVPGGSGANVLTF. This rearrangement joins TRBV4-1 to TRBJ2-6; TRBD1 is a possible D gene (7 bases). Germline V gives CDR1 MGHRA, CDR2 YSYEKL. CDR3 length: 17 amino acids. V lost 1 base, J lost 4 bases, and 14 bases lay in between.

This CDR3 is CASSLDLQGGHYGYTF. The CDR3 DNA reads TGTGCCAGCAGCTTAGACCTTCAGGGAGGGCATTATGGCTACACCTTC. This chain joins TRBV7-3 and TRBJ1-2; weak D call: TRBD1 (5 bases). From germline, CDR1 is SGHTA and CDR2 FQGTGA. This CDR3 contains 16 residues. The V and J ends lost 2 bases and 5 bases respectively, with 18 bases between them.